Listed below are T cell receptor beta chains from one sample, sequenced in a study. From the 5' RACE reads, TCRdb called clonotypes with MiXCR, one entry per CDR3 protein. The data contain fewer than 65,000 distinct CDR3 sequences, 25% to 35% of them seen just once; the ten biggest clones take up 2% to 2.5%. Sequencing input: tumor-infiltrating naive CD4+ T cells sorted from the breast tumor. The origin of the receptors is a female donor with breast cancer. CDR3s include the opening cysteine and the closing phenylalanine or tryptophan. The D gene is left open where the match is weak. Where a row states a size, it is once, few, many or the class of an expanded clone; other rows omit it.

d_gene	j_gene	v_gene	abundance	CDR3nt	CDR3aa
TRBD1	TRBJ2-7	TRBV20-1	.	TGCAGTGCCCCTCGTCGGGACAGGGGTTCCTACGAGCAGTACTTC	CSAPRRDRGSYEQYF
.	TRBJ2-5	TRBV2	.	TGTGCCAGCAGTGAACAAGCGGGCGCGCAAGAGACCCAGTACTTC	CASSEQAGAQETQYF
.	TRBJ2-6	TRBV9	few	TGTGCCAGCAGCGTTCAGCCTGGGGGGGCCGGGGCCAACGTCCTGACTTTC	CASSVQPGGAGANVLTF
TRBD2	TRBJ2-1	TRBV9	.	TGTGCCAGCAGCGGGGGGACTAGCGGGAGTAACAATGAGCAGTTCTTC	CASSGGTSGSNNEQFF
TRBD1	TRBJ1-1	TRBV11-2	.	TGTGCCAGCGGCAGGGGGCTTGGGACTGAAGCTTTCTTT	CASGRGLGTEAFF
.	TRBJ2-5	TRBV3-1	few	TGTGCCAGCAGGTACGACTATCAAGAGACCCAGTACTTC	CASRYDYQETQYF
TRBD2	TRBJ2-1	TRBV28	many	TGTGCCAGCAGTTTACGGCCACTAGCGGGAGGCAATGAGCAGTTCTTC	CASSLRPLAGGNEQFF
.	TRBJ1-4	TRBV7-2	.	TGTGCCAGCAGCTCCCCGACAGGCCCGCGAGAAAAACTGTTTTTT	CASSSPTGPREKLFF
TRBD1	TRBJ1-4	TRBV5-1	few	TGCGCCAGCAGCTTGGAGGGGGCGCGGAGAAAACTGTTTTTT	CASSLEGARRKLFF
.	TRBJ1-6	TRBV7-8	.	TGTGCCAGCAGCTCTTCGGGGGGTAATTCACCCCTCCACTTT	CASSSSGGNSPLHF
.	TRBJ1-3	TRBV6-6	few	TGTGCCAGCAGTTCGCGACGGGGCCCTGGAAACACCATATATTTT	CASSSRRGPGNTIYF
.	TRBJ2-7	TRBV6-2/TRBV6-3	.	TGTGCCAGCAGTTACTTTTCGGGGGCCGAGCGGTACTTC	CASSYFSGAERYF
.	TRBJ2-3	TRBV28	.	TGTGCCAGCAGTCCCCCCTCCCAACTCACAGATACGCAGTATTTT	CASSPPSQLTDTQYF
TRBD2	TRBJ2-2	TRBV9	.	TGTGCCAGCAGCGACACTAGCGGTTTTACCGGGGAGCTGTTTTTT	CASSDTSGFTGELFF
TRBD1	TRBJ2-1	TRBV10-3	few	TGTGCCATCAGTGATCTAGGGACAGGAAAATTTTACAATGAGCAGTTCTTC	CAISDLGTGKFYNEQFF
TRBD1	TRBJ1-4	TRBV7-9	few	TGTGCCAGCAGCTTCGGACAGGCCGGTGAAAAACTGTTTTTT	CASSFGQAGEKLFF
.	TRBJ2-3	TRBV18	.	TGTGCCAGCTCACCGCGACGGGGCACAGATACGCAGTATTTT	CASSPRRGTDTQYF
.	TRBJ2-1	TRBV4-2	few	TGTGCCAGCAGCCAAGATATCAGCTATTACAATGAGCAGTTCTTC	CASSQDISYYNEQFF
TRBD1	TRBJ2-2	TRBV7-8	.	TGTGCCAGCAGACTCGGGACAGGGCAAACCGGGGAGCTGTTTTTT	CASRLGTGQTGELFF
TRBD1	TRBJ2-5	TRBV9	.	TGTGCCAGCAGCGTAGGACAGGGCCAAGAGACCCAGTACTTC	CASSVGQGQETQYF
TRBD2	TRBJ2-3	TRBV4-2	.	TGTGCCAGCAGCCAAGCGGGAGGAGTGGCAGGTACGCAGTATTTT	CASSQAGGVAGTQYF
.	TRBJ2-1	TRBV7-9	.	TGTGCCAGCAGCCCTCACGCGGTAGGGACCTACCCGTTCTTC	CASSPHAVGTYPFF
TRBD1	TRBJ1-4	TRBV6-1	.	TGTGCCAGCGCGGACAGGGGTGAAAAACTGTTTTTT	CASADRGEKLFF
.	TRBJ1-5	TRBV7-2	.	TGTGCCAGCACCTCCGGGCCTAGCAATCAGCCCCAGCATTTT	CASTSGPSNQPQHF
.	TRBJ2-7	TRBV6-2/TRBV6-3	few	TGTGCCAGCAGTGGATACTACGAGCAGTACTTC	CASSGYYEQYF
.	TRBJ2-3	TRBV5-1	once	TGCGCCAGCAGGGGAGAGGGCACAGATACGCAGTATTTT	CASRGEGTDTQYF
TRBD1	TRBJ1-2	TRBV6-1	many	TGTGCCAGCAGTTTACAGGGGGCTGGCTACACCTTC	CASSLQGAGYTF
.	TRBJ2-3	TRBV18	.	TGTGCCAGCTCACCAGCGCGGGAATGGCAGTACTTT	CASSPAREWQYF
TRBD2	TRBJ2-3	TRBV7-3	few	TGTGCCAGCAGCCCAGCGACTAGCTCCGCAGATACGCAGTATTTT	CASSPATSSADTQYF
.	TRBJ1-1	TRBV5-1	few	TGCGCCAGCAGTCCTCAGGGAGAGGGCACTGAAGCTTTCTTT	CASSPQGEGTEAFF
.	TRBJ1-1	TRBV12-3/TRBV12-4	.	TGTGCCACCCAACAGGGCAGTACTGAAGCTTTCTTT	CATQQGSTEAFF
TRBD2	TRBJ2-5	TRBV5-5	once	TGTGCCAGCAGCTGGGGCGGGGGGAGGGCCGGAGAGACCCAGTACTTC	CASSWGGGRAGETQYF
.	TRBJ1-5	TRBV28	many	TGTGCCAGCAGTTTGTTGGACAGATCCCAGCCCCAGCATTTT	CASSLLDRSQPQHF
.	TRBJ2-1	TRBV9	few	TGTGCCAGCAGCGTAGGGCTAGCGGAGCAGTTCTTC	CASSVGLAEQFF
.	TRBJ1-2	TRBV5-6	few	TGTGCCAGCAGCTTGGCATCATACAACTATGGCTACACCTTC	CASSLASYNYGYTF
TRBD2	TRBJ2-7	TRBV20-1	many	TGCAGTGCTAGAGCCGGCGGGAGGTCCTACGAGCAGTACTTC	CSARAGGRSYEQYF
.	TRBJ1-2	TRBV6-6	few	TGTGCCAGCACCTTGGAGGGGAATGGCTACACCTTC	CASTLEGNGYTF
TRBD1	TRBJ2-7	TRBV27	.	TGTGCCAGCAGTCGATCCGGGACAGGGGGCGAGCAGTACTTC	CASSRSGTGGEQYF
TRBD1	TRBJ2-2	TRBV6-6	.	TGTACCAGCAGACTTCAGGGGGACACCGGGGAGCTGTTTTTT	CTSRLQGDTGELFF
.	TRBJ2-3	TRBV2	.	TGTGCCAGCAGCGAACTGATAGATACGCAGTATTTT	CASSELIDTQYF
.	TRBJ1-1	TRBV7-3	few	TGTGCCAGCAGCTTAAAAGGGATTCAAATGAACACTGAAGCTTTCTTT	CASSLKGIQMNTEAFF
.	TRBJ1-1	TRBV20-1	many	TGCAGTGCTAGTGGGTGGTTTAGGGGCACTGAAGCTTTCTTT	CSASGWFRGTEAFF
TRBD1	TRBJ2-1	TRBV5-1	.	TGCGCCAGCAGCTTGAGTTTAGACAGGGGCTTAAACAATGAGCAGTTCTTC	CASSLSLDRGLNNEQFF
.	TRBJ2-1	TRBV11-3	.	TGTACCAGCAGCTTCTCCGGGACCGCAAATGAGCAGTTCTTC	CTSSFSGTANEQFF
.	TRBJ1-2	TRBV5-6	.	TGTGCCAGCGGCTTGGGGTCGGAGACCCTCTATGGCTACACCTTC	CASGLGSETLYGYTF
.	TRBJ2-7	TRBV7-6	few	TGTGCCAGCAGCGACGACATCTACGAGCAGTACTTC	CASSDDIYEQYF
TRBD2	TRBJ2-1	TRBV3-1	.	TGTGCCAGCAGCCAAGAACTAGCGGGGGCCAATGAGCAGTTCTTC	CASSQELAGANEQFF
.	TRBJ1-1	TRBV12-3/TRBV12-4	.	TGTGCCAGCAGAGTGGGTTGGATGGAACCCCCAGGAGGAGCTTTCTTT	CASRVGWMEPPGGAFF